Listed below are T cell receptor beta chains from one sample, sequenced in a study of post-analysis software for immune sequencing data. MiXCR was run by TCRdb on the PCR reads, yielding one entry per CDR3 protein. The sample contains about 820,000 distinct CDR3 sequences, approximately 53% of which appear only once. Sequencing was performed on blood. These receptors were collected from a girl between 5 and 17 years old with multiple sclerosis. Both conserved end residues are part of each CDR3. The order of the fields is V gene, J gene, D gene, clone size, CDR3 protein, CDR3 DNA. D genes are given only for firm matches. Only some rows state a clone size, as once, few, many or a class for expanded clones.

TRBV4-1,TRBJ2-7,NA,NA,CASSQDNAEAYEQYF,TGCGCCAGCAGCCAAGATAATGCGGAGGCCTACGAGCAGTACTTC
TRBV7-3,TRBJ2-1,TRBD1,NA,CASSPTGGTDGEQFF,TGTGCCAGCAGCCCTACAGGGGGAACCGACGGGGAGCAGTTCTTC
TRBV10-2,TRBJ2-3,TRBD2,NA,CASRLTSGAGDTQYF,TGCGCCAGCAGACTCACTAGCGGGGCGGGAGATACGCAGTATTTT
TRBV7-9,TRBJ1-1,NA,NA,CASSNRATANTEAFF,TGTGCCAGCAGCAACCGAGCGACAGCGAACACTGAAGCTTTCTTT
TRBV6-5,TRBJ1-1,NA,NA,CASSSPTRTNTEAFF,TGTGCCAGCAGTTCCCCTACAAGGACGAACACTGAAGCTTTCTTT
TRBV6-1,TRBJ2-3,TRBD2,few,CASSLLAGAGDTQYF,TGTGCCAGCAGCCTACTAGCGGGGGCCGGAGATACGCAGTATTTT
TRBV4-1,TRBJ2-7,NA,NA,CASSHILKSRRADYEQYF,TGCGCCAGCAGCCATATACTTAAGTCCCGGAGAGCGGACTACGAGCAGTACTTC
TRBV29-1,TRBJ2-4,NA,few,CSVGQGDIQYF,TGCAGCGTCGGCCAAGGAGACATTCAGTACTTC
TRBV20-1,TRBJ2-5,TRBD2,NA,CSAPSRLAGEGVETQYF,TGCAGTGCCCCTTCTCGACTAGCGGGAGAGGGGGTTGAGACCCAGTACTTC
TRBV2,TRBJ2-4,NA,NA,CASSQGLRDIQYF,TGTGCCAGCAGCCAGGGGCTTCGGGACATTCAGTACTTC
TRBV29-1,TRBJ1-5,NA,NA,CSVKDRDLRRGGPQHF,TGCAGCGTAAAAGACCGGGACTTACGTCGGGGGGGACCCCAGCATTTT
TRBV5-1,TRBJ2-3,TRBD2,NA,CASRETSGGPVRQYF,TGCGCCAGCAGGGAGACTAGCGGGGGCCCGGTCAGGCAGTATTTT
TRBV4-1,TRBJ1-2,NA,NA,CASSPQPGTNYGYTF,TGCGCCAGCAGCCCCCAGCCCGGGACTAACTATGGCTACACCTTC
TRBV4-1,TRBJ2-7,TRBD2,NA,CASSQGPTSGTYEQYF,TGCGCCAGCAGCCAAGGACCCACTAGCGGTACCTACGAGCAGTACTTC
TRBV20-1,TRBJ2-3,TRBD2,NA,CSASPTSGGLYEQYF,TGCAGTGCTTCACCAACTAGCGGGGGACTCTACGAGCAGTATTTT
TRBV7-8,TRBJ1-1,NA,NA,CASSLVLNTEAFF,TGTGCCAGCAGCTTAGTGTTGAACACTGAAGCTTTCTTT
TRBV7-3,TRBJ1-2,TRBD1,NA,CASSRDRQGYGYTF,TGTGCCAGCAGCCGGGACAGGCAGGGCTATGGCTACACCTTC
TRBV4-1,TRBJ1-2,NA,few,CASSQEDSNYGYTF,TGCGCCAGCAGCCAAGAGGACTCAAACTATGGCTACACCTTC
TRBV6-2/TRBV6-3,TRBJ2-7,NA,few,CASSYSALYEQYF,TGTGCCAGCAGTTACTCTGCCCTTTACGAGCAGTACTTC
TRBV7-9,TRBJ1-1,NA,once,CASSLPTGAIEAFF,TGTGCCAGCAGCTTACCCACGGGGGCGATTGAAGCTTTCTTT
TRBV5-1,TRBJ2-4,TRBD2,NA,CASSLSPRGGFIAKNIQYF,TGCGCCAGCAGCTTGTCACCGCGGGGGGGCTTTATAGCCAAAAACATTCAGTACTTC
TRBV29-1,TRBJ2-3,NA,few,CSAAGWGDTQYF,TGCAGCGCAGCCGGATGGGGCGATACGCAGTATTTT
TRBV5-1,TRBJ2-1,NA,NA,CASSLVGGGEQFF,TGCGCCAGCAGCTTGGTCGGGGGCGGAGAGCAGTTCTTC
TRBV28,TRBJ2-1,TRBD2,NA,CASRGDYDEQFF,TGTGCCAGCAGAGGGGACTACGATGAGCAGTTCTTC
TRBV29-1,TRBJ2-7,NA,few,CSSRTDSYEQYF,TGCAGCTCTAGGACAGACTCCTACGAGCAGTACTTC
TRBV25-1,TRBJ2-1,NA,NA,CASSELEGGDQFF,TGTGCCAGCAGTGAATTAGAGGGGGGAGACCAGTTCTTC
TRBV6-1,TRBJ2-7,TRBD1,NA,CAGGTAYEQYF,TGTGCCGGTGGGACAGCCTACGAGCAGTACTTC
TRBV14,TRBJ2-5,NA,once,CASSQVGRSRAGQYF,TGTGCCAGCAGCCAAGTAGGACGGAGCCGGGCCGGGCAGTACTTC
TRBV5-1,TRBJ2-5,NA,few,CASSLGTYQETQYF,TGCGCCAGCAGCTTGGGGACCTACCAAGAGACCCAGTACTTC
TRBV20-1,TRBJ2-3,TRBD2,NA,CSAEGLAAPTDTQYF,TGCAGTGCGGAGGGACTAGCGGCGCCCACAGATACGCAGTATTTT
TRBV3-1,TRBJ2-7,NA,NA,CASKGSHEQYF,TGTGCCAGCAAGGGTTCCCACGAGCAGTACTTC
TRBV9,TRBJ1-1,NA,NA,CASSAGLMNTEAFF,TGTGCCAGCAGCGCGGGACTCATGAACACTGAAGCTTTCTTT
TRBV10-3,TRBJ2-7,TRBD1,NA,CAISDPLDRGHYEQYF,TGTGCCATCAGTGACCCATTGGACAGGGGGCACTACGAGCAGTACTTC
TRBV12-3/TRBV12-4,TRBJ1-5,NA,NA,CASSLGHSNQPQHF,TGTGCCAGCAGTTTGGGCCATAGCAATCAGCCCCAGCATTTT
TRBV5-1,TRBJ2-2,NA,NA,CASSLVLGGELFF,TGCGCCAGCAGCTTGGTCTTAGGCGGGGAGCTGTTTTTT
TRBV14,TRBJ2-1,TRBD2,NA,CASSPIAGAVNEQFF,TGTGCCAGCAGCCCCATAGCGGGAGCCGTCAATGAGCAGTTCTTC